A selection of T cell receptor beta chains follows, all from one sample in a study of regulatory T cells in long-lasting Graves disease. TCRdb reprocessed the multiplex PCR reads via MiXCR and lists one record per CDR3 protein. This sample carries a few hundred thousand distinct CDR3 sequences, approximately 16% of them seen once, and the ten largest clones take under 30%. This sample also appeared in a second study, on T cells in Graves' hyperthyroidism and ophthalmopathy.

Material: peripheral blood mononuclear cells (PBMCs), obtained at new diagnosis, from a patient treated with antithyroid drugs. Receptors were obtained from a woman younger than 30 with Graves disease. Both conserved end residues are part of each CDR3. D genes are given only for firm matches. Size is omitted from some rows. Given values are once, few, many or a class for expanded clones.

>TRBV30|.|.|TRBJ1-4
CAWSGPTEAEKLFF
TGTGCCTGGAGTGGACCCACGGAGGCCGAAAAACTGTTTTTT
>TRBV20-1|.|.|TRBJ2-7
CSARSGEQQYF
TGCAGTGCTAGGTCGGGGGAACAGCAGTACTTC
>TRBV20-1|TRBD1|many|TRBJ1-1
CSARTGTGGLFAEAFF
TGCAGTGCTAGGACCGGGACAGGGGGGTTGTTTGCTGAAGCTTTCTTT
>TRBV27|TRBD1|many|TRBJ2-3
CASSPHPGGGHTDTQYF
TGTGCCAGCAGTCCACACCCAGGGGGCGGTCACACAGATACGCAGTATTTT
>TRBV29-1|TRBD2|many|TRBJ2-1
CSVPLAGLYNEQFF
TGCAGCGTTCCCCTAGCGGGACTCTACAATGAGCAGTTCTTC
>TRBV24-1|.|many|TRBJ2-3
CATSTTDTQYF
TGTGCCACCAGCACAACAGATACGCAGTATTTT
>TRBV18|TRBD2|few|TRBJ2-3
CASSPLPKTSGRTDTQYF
TGTGCCAGCTCACCACTTCCAAAGACTAGCGGGAGAACAGATACGCAGTATTTT
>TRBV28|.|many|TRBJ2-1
CASSPRRSGVNEQFF
TGTGCCAGCAGTCCCCGCCGCTCGGGGGTGAATGAGCAGTTCTTC
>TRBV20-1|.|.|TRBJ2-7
CSAREFDEQYF
TGCAGTGCTAGAGAGTTTGACGAGCAGTACTTC
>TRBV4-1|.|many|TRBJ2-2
CASSPLGWKENTGELFF
TGCGCCAGCAGCCCCCTCGGGTGGAAGGAGAACACCGGGGAGCTGTTTTTT
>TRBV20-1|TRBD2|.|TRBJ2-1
CSAFLAGLGEQFF
TGCAGTGCTTTCCTAGCGGGGTTGGGTGAGCAGTTCTTC
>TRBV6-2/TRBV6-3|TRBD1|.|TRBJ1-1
CASSYWSQGTVWTEAFF
TGTGCCAGCAGTTATTGGTCACAGGGGACAGTATGGACTGAAGCTTTCTTT
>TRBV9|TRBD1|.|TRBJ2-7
CASSVGQGDLYEQYF
TGTGCCAGCAGCGTAGGACAGGGTGACCTCTACGAGCAGTACTTC
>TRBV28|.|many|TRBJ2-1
CASVIRGSNEQFF
TGTGCCAGCGTGATCCGGGGGTCGAATGAGCAGTTCTTC
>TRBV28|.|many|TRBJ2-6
CASSSGAGRGANVLTF
TGTGCCAGCAGTTCAGGGGCAGGGAGAGGGGCCAACGTCCTGACTTTC
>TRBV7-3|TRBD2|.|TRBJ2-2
CASSYLAGQNTGELFF
TGTGCCAGCAGCTACTTAGCGGGACAGAACACCGGGGAGCTGTTTTTT
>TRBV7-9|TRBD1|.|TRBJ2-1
CASRGTGRSNEQFF
TGTGCCAGCAGGGGGACAGGACGAAGCAATGAGCAGTTCTTC
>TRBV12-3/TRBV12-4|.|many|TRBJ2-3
CASSFLWVADTQYF
TGTGCCAGCAGTTTTTTGTGGGTCGCAGATACGCAGTATTTT
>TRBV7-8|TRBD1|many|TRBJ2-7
CASSFPDRDVSYEQYF
TGTGCCAGCAGCTTTCCAGACAGGGACGTCTCCTACGAGCAGTACTTC
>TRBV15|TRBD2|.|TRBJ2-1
CATSRVLLSAGGSNEQFF
TGTGCCACCAGCAGAGTTTTGTTGTCGGCGGGAGGGTCCAATGAGCAGTTCTTC
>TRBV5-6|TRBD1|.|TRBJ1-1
CVSSLLQGVTEAFF
TGTGTCAGCAGCTTGCTACAGGGGGTAACTGAAGCTTTCTTT
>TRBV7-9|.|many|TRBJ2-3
CASSLSSDTQYF
TGTGCCAGCAGCTTGAGTTCAGATACGCAGTATTTT
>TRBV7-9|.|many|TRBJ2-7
CASSLAGRQGYEQYF
TGTGCCAGCAGCTTAGCGGGGAGGCAGGGATACGAGCAGTACTTC
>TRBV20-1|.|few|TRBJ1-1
CSDGGGTLNTEAFF
TGCAGCGACGGGGGGGGGACATTGAACACTGAAGCTTTCTTT
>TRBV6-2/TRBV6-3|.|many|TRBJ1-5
CASSYLTGDQPQHF
TGTGCCAGCAGTTACCTGACAGGTGATCAGCCCCAGCATTTT
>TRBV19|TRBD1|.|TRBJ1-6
CASSTFDRGVRSPLHF
TGTGCCAGTAGTACATTTGACAGGGGAGTTCGGTCACCCCTCCACTTT
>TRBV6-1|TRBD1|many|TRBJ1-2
CASKAGTGSGYTF
TGTGCCAGTAAAGCAGGGACAGGGAGCGGCTACACCTTC
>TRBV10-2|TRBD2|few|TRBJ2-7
CASRSELAGYEQYF
TGCGCCAGCAGGTCGGAACTAGCGGGGTACGAGCAGTACTTC
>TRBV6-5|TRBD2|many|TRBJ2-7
CASSYFGTSGDYEQYF
TGTGCCAGCAGTTACTTCGGGACTAGCGGAGACTACGAGCAGTACTTC
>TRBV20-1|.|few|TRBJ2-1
CSATGAGFYNEQFF
TGCAGTGCTACCGGGGCGGGGTTCTACAATGAGCAGTTCTTC
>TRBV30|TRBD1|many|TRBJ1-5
CAWSVQGDQPQHF
TGTGCCTGGAGTGTACAGGGGGATCAGCCCCAGCATTTT
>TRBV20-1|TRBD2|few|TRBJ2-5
CSATSGAQETQYF
TGCAGTGCGACTAGCGGGGCCCAAGAGACCCAGTACTTC
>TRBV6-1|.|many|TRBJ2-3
CASTSVEDTQYF
TGTGCCAGCACTTCCGTGGAAGATACGCAGTATTTT